This T cell receptor (beta chain) was identified in a study of T cells expressing NK-cell markers. The germline V gene encodes CDR1 SGHTS and CDR2 YDEGEE. The CDR3 totals 14 residues. Findings and caveats of the study: Dominant NKG2C+ clonotype frequencies of roughly 1.0-8% of CD8+ T cells were measured in more than five donors.

With regard to this clonotype: Its antigen is as yet unknown.

TCRdb re-called the 5' RACE reads and shows each CDR3 protein once, DNA omitted. The table lists roughly 180,000 distinct CDR3 sequences, with around 21% in the top ten. This receptor was identified in a man aged 18 to 70 in good health. The chain carries TRBV5-8 and TRBJ2-7. Sequences were obtained from blood T cells: a sorted CD56 or NKG2C T cell subset, CD4+ or CD8+ T cells, or bulk PBMC T cells (not recorded which). CDR3 region: CASSFGGFSYEQYF.